The T cell receptor beta chain described here comes from a study of CD8 T cells in Susac syndrome. Sequencing of TCR beta was performed on blood CD8+ and CD4+ T cells. Reverse transcription used roughly 0.5 to 1 ug RNA and random hexamers. MiXCR was run by TCRdb on the immunoSEQ multiplex PCR reads, yielding one entry per CDR3 protein. The sample includes under 200,000 distinct CDR3 sequences, 85% to 95% of them seen just once. Trimming took 6 bases from V and 7 from J; bases not matched to a gene: 3. The CDR3 is made up of 13 amino acids. Germline V gives CDR1 MNHEY, CDR2 SMNVEV (reference sequence).

The TCR was taken from a human donor in good health. The genes are TRBV27 and TRBJ1-6; 7 bases align to TRBD1. Input material: CD4+ T cells from PBMCs. CDR3 sequence reads: CASSQGENSPLHF. CDR3 nucleotides: TGTGCCAGCAGCCAGGGGGAAAATTCACCCCTCCACTTT.